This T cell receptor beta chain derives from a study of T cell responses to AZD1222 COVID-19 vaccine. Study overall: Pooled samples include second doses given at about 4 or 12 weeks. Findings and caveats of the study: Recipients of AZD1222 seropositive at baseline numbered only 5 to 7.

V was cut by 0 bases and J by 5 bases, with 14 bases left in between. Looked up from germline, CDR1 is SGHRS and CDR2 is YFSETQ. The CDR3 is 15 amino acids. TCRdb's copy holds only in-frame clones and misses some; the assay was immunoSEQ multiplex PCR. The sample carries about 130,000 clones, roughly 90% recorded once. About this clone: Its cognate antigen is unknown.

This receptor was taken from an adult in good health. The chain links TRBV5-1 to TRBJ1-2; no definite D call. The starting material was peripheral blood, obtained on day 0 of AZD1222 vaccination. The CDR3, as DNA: TGCGCCAGCAGCTTGGGTCAAAAGACAACATATGGCTACACCTTC. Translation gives CASSLGQKTTYGYTF.